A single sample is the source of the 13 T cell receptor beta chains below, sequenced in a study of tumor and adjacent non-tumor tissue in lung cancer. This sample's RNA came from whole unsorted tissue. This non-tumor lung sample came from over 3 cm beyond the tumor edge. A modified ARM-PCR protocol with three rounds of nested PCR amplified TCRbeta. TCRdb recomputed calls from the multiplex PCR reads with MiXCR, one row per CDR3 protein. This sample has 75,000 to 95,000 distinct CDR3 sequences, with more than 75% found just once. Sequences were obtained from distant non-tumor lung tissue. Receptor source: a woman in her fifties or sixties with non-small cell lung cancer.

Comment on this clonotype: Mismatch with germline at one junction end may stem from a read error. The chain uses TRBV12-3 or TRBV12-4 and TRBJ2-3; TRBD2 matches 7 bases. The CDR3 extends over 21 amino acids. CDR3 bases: TGTACCAGCAGTTTAGGGCCAGCTAGCGGAGGTACAGACCCGAGTCTAGATACGCAGTATTTT. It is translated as CTSSLGPASGGTDPSLDTQYF.

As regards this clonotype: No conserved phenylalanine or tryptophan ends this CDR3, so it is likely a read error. This CDR3 reads CSVNRGSYDYTS. DNA of the CDR3: TGCAGCGTTAACAGGGGATCCTATGACTACACCTCC. The chain uses TRBV29-1 and TRBJ1-2; 7 bases fit TRBD1. Per the germline V gene, CDR1 is SQVTM and CDR2 is ANQGSEA. There are 12 residues in the CDR3.

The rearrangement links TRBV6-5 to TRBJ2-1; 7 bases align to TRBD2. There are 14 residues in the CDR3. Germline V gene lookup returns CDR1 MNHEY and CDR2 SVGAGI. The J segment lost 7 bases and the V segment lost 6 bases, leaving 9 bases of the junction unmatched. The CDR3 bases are TGTGCCAGCAGGAGACGGGGGGTGGGTAATGAGCAGTTCTTC. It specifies CASRRRGVGNEQFF.

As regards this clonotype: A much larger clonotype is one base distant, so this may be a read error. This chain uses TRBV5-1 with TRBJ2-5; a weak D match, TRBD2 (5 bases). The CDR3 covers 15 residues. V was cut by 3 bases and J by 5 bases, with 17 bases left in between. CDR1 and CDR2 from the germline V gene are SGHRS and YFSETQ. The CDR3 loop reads CASSSRPASYETQYF. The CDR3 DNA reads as TGCGCCAGCAGCTCACGACCGGCTAGCTATGAGACCCAGTACTTC.

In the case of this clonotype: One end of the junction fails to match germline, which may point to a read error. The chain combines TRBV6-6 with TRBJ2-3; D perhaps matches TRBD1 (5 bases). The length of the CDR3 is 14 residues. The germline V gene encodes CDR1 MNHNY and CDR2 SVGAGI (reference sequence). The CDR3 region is CASSVQGYTDTQYF. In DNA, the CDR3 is TGTGCCAGCAGTGTCCAGGGATACACAGATACACAGTATTTT.

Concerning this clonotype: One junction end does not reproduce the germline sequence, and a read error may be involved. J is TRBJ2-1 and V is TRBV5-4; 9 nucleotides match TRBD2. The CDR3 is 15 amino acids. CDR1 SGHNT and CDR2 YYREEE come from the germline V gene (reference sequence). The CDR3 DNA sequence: TGTACCAGCAGCTTAGCGGGGGCATCCTACAATGAGCAGTTCTTC. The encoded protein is CTSSLAGASYNEQFF.

The CDR3 DNA sequence: TGCGCCAGCAGTGATAGCGATCGGCAGTACTTC. It encodes CASSDSDRQYF. This chain connects TRBV10-2 to TRBJ2-7, with TRBD2 as a possible D gene (5 bases). CDR3 length: 11 residues. V lost 3 bases, J lost 9 bases, and 9 bases lay in between. Germline CDR1 is WSHSY and CDR2 is SAAADI.

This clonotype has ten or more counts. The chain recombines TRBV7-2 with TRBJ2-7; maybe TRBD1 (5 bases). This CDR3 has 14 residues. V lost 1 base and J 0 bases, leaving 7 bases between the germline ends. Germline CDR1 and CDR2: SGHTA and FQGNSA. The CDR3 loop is CASSLDQGSYEQYF. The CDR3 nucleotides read TGTGCCAGCAGCTTAGATCAGGGCTCCTACGAGCAGTACTTC.

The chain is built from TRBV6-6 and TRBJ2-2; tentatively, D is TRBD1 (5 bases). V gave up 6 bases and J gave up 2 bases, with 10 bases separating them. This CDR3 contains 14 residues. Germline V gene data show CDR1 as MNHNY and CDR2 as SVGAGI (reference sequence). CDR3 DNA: TGTGCCAGCAGCATGGACACCAACACCGGGGAGCTGTTTTTT. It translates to CASSMDTNTGELFF.

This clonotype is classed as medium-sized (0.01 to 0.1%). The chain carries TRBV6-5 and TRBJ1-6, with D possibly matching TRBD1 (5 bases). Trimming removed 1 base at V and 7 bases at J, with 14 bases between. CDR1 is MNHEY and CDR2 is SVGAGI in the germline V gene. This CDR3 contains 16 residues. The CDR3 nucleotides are TGTGCCAGCAGTTACTTCAGACCGGGGGGAAATTCACCCCTCCACTTT. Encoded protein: CASSYFRPGGNSPLHF.

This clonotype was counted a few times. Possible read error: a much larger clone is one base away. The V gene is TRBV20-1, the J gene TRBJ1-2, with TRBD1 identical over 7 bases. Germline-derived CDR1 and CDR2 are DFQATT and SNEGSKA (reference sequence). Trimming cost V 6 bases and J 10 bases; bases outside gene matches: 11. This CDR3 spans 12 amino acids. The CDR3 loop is CSAQNRGEAYTF. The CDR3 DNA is TGCAGTGCCCAGAACAGGGGTGAGGCCTACACCTTC.

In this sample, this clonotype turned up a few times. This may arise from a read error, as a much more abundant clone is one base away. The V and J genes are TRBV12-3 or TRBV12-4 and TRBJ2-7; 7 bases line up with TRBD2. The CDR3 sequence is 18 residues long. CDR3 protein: CANSLGRILTSAAYEQYF. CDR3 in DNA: TGTGCCAACAGTTTGGGCAGGATTTTAACTAGCGCTGCCTACGAGCAGTACTTC.

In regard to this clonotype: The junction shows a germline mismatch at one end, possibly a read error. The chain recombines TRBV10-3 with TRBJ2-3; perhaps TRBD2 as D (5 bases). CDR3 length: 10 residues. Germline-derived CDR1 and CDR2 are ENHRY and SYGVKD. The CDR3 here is CATMEDTQYF. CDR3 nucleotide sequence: TGTGCCACCATGGAGGATACGCAATATTTT.